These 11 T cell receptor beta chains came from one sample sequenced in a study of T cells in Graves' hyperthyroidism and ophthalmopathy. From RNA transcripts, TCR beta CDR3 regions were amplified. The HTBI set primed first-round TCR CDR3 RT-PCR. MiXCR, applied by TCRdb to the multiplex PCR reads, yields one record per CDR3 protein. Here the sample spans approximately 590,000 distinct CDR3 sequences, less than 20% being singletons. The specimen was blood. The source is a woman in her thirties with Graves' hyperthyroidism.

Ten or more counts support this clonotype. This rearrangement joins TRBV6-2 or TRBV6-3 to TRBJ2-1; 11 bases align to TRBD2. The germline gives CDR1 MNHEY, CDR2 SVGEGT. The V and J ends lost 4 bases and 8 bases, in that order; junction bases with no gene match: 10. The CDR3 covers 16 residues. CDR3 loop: CASSSLRTSGHYEQFF. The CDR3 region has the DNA TGTGCCAGCAGTTCCCTTCGGACTAGCGGGCATTATGAGCAGTTCTTC.

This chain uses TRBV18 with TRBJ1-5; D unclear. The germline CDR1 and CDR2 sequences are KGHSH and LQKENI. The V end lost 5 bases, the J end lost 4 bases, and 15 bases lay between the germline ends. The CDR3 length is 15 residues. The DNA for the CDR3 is TGTGCCAGCTCAGGATCTGTAGGTTATAATCAGCCCCAGCATTTT. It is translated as CASSGSVGYNQPQHF.

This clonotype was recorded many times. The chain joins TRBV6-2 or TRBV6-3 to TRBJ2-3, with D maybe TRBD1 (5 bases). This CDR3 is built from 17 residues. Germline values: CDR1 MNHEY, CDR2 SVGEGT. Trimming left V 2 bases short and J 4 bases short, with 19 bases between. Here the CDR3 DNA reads TGTGCCAGCAGTTACACACCACAGGCGATCGGTCCAGATACGCAGTATTTT. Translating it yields CASSYTPQAIGPDTQYF.

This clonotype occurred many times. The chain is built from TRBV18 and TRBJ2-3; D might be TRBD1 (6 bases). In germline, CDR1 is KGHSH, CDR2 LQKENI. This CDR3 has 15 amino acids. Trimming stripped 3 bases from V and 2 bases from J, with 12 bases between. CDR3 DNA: TGTGCCAGCTCACCGGGGGCCACCCACACAGATACGCAGTATTTT. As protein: CASSPGATHTDTQYF.

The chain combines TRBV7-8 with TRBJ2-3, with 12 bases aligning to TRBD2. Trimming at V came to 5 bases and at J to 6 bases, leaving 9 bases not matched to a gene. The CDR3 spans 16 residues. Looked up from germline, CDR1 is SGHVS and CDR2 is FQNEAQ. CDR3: CASSGPTSGSRDTQYF. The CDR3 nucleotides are TGTGCCAGCAGCGGTCCGACTAGCGGGAGCAGGGATACGCAGTATTTT.

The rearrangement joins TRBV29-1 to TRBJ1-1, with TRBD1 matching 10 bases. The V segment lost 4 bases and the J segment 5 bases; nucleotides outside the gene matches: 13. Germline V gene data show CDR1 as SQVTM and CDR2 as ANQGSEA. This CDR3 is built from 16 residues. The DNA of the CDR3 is TGCAGCGTTGCAAAAAAGCCGGGACAGGGGAGAACTGAAGCTTTCTTT. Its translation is CSVAKKPGQGRTEAFF.

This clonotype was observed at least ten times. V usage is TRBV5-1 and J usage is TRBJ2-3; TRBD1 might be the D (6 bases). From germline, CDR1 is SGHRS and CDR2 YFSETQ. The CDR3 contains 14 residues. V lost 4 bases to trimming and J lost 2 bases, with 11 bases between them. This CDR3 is CASSIQGDTDTQYF. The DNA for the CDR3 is TGCGCCAGCAGCATACAGGGCGACACAGATACGCAGTATTTT.

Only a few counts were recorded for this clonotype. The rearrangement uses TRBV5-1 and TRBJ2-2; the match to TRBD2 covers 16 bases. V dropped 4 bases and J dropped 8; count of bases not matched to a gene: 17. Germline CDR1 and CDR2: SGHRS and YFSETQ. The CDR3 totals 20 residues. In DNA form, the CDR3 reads TGCGCCAGCAGCGCTCCGGGACTAGCGGGAGGGCCGGGTCTCGTTGGGGAGCTGTTTTTT. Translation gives CASSAPGLAGGPGLVGELFF.

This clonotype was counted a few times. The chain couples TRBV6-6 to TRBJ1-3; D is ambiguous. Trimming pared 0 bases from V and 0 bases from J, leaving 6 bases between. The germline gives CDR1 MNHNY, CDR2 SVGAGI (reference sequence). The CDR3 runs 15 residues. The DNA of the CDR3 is TGTGCCAGCAGTTACTCGAACCTCTCTGGAAACACCATATATTTT. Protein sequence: CASSYSNLSGNTIYF.

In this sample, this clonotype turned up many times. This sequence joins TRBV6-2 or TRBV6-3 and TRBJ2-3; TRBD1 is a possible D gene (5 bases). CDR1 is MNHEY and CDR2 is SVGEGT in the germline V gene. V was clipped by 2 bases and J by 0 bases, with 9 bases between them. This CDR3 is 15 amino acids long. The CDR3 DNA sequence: TGTGCCAGCAGTTACGGTCGACAGAGCACAGATACGCAGTATTTT. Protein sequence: CASSYGRQSTDTQYF.

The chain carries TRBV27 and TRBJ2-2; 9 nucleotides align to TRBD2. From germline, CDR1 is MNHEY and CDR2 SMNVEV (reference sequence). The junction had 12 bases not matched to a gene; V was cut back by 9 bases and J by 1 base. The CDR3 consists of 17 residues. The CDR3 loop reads CASLPLGLAQNTGELFF. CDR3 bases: TGTGCCAGTCTCCCTCTTGGACTAGCGCAGAACACCGGGGAGCTGTTTTTT.